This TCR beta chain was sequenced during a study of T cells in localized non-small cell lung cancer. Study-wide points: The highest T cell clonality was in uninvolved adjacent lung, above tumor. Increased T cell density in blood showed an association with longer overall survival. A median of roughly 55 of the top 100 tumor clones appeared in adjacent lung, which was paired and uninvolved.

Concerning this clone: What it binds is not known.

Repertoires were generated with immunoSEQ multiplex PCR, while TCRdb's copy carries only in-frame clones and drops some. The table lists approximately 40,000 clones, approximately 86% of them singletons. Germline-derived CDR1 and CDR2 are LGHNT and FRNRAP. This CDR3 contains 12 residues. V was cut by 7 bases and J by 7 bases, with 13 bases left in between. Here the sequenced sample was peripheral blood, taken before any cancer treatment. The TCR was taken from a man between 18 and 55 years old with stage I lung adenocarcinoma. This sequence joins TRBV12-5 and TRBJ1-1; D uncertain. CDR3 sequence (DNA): TGTGCTAGTGAGGGTCCGGGTTTTGAAGCTTTCTTT. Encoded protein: CASEGPGFEAFF.